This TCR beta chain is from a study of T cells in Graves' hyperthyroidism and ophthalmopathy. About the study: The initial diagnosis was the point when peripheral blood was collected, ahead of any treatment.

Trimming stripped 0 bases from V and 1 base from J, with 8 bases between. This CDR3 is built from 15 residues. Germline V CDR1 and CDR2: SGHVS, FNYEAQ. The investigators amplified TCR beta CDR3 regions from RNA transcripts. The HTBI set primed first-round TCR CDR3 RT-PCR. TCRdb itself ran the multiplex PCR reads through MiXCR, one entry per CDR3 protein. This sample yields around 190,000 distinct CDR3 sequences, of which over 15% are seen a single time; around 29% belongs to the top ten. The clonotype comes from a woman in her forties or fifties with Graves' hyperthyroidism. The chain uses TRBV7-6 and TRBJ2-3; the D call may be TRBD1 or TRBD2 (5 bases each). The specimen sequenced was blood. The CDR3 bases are TGTGCCAGCAGCTTAGCGGGGACCCGCACAGATACGCAGTATTTT. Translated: CASSLAGTRTDTQYF.